This is a list of T cell receptor beta chains from one sample in a study of identical twins. MiXCR was run by TCRdb on the 5' RACE reads, yielding one entry per CDR3 protein. This table holds nearly 900,000 distinct CDR3 sequences, around 12% found once. This sample was shared with a second study, whose subject was yellow fever vaccine responses in identical twins.

Sequencing used PBMCs. The receptor source for this set is a woman aged 18-29 years in good health. Each CDR3 is given with its conserved first and last residue. Some rows have no size entry. The others give once, few or many, or a class for an expanded clone.

J | size | V | CDR3
TRBJ2-7 | few | TRBV7-2 | CASSTGLAGVYEQYF
TRBJ2-7 | few | TRBV2 | CASLTSAYEQYF
TRBJ2-4 | . | TRBV25-1 | CASSEEGGRAKNIQYF
TRBJ2-7 | few | TRBV3-1 | CASSADPVTRSGVEQYF
TRBJ2-1 | few | TRBV12-3/TRBV12-4 | CASSQLAGGTPHEQFF
TRBJ2-2 | few | TRBV9 | CASTGLAVANTGELFF
TRBJ2-1 | . | TRBV21-1 | CASRYGQENSYNEQFF
TRBJ2-7 | . | TRBV5-1 | CASSLAGTAEQYF
TRBJ2-1 | . | TRBV12-3/TRBV12-4 | CASSFGTGLNEQFF
TRBJ2-4 | many | TRBV4-1 | CASSQEEYVGTKIKNIQYF
TRBJ2-7 | few | TRBV12-3/TRBV12-4 | CASSHPGPNYEQYF
TRBJ2-5 | . | TRBV25-1 | CASSEWDRADQETQYF
TRBJ2-1 | few | TRBV7-3 | CASSFGAGVGNEQFF
TRBJ2-5 | few | TRBV6-5 | CASSYSAGAQETQYF
TRBJ1-2 | many | TRBV9 | CASSGRGYGYTF
TRBJ2-1 | many | TRBV5-6 | CASSNRDSDNEQFF
TRBJ2-3 | . | TRBV4-2 | CASSQGTSGRDTQYF
TRBJ2-3 | . | TRBV7-8 | CASSSKGGITDTQYF
TRBJ1-2 | many | TRBV12-3/TRBV12-4 | CASSTAYGYTF
TRBJ2-1 | many | TRBV14 | CASSQGLADKGEQFF
TRBJ1-1 | few | TRBV10-3 | CAISEPGAANTEAFF
TRBJ1-5 | few | TRBV28 | CASQDRFNQPQHF
TRBJ1-2 | . | TRBV20-1 | CSAFGTVYGYTF
TRBJ2-2 | few | TRBV5-5 | CASSLLGSANTGELFF
TRBJ1-1 | . | TRBV12-3/TRBV12-4 | CASRTGPIMNTEAFF
TRBJ2-1 | few | TRBV5-1 | CASSLEPQNEQFF
TRBJ1-2 | few | TRBV28 | CASTNQGGGYTF
TRBJ1-1 | few | TRBV12-3/TRBV12-4 | CASTGKKTEAFF
TRBJ2-1 | . | TRBV14 | CASSRQTGILTYNEQFF
TRBJ1-5 | few | TRBV6-1 | CASSQLGGRQPQHF
TRBJ2-3 | few | TRBV5-1 | CASSFETSSSADTQYF